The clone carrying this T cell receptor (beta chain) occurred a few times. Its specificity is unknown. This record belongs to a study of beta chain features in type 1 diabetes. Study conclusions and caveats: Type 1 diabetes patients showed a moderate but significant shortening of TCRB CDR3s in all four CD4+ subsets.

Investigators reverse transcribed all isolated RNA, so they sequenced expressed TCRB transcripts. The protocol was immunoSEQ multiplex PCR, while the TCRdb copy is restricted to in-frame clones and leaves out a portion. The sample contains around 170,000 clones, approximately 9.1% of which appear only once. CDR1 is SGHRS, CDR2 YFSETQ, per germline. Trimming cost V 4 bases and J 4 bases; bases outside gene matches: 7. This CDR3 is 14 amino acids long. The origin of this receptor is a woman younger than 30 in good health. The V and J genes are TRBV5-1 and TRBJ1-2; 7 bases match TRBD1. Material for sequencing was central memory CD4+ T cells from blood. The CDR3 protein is CASSPGQEGYGYTF. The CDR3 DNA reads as TGCGCCAGCAGCCCCGGACAGGAAGGCTATGGCTACACCTTC. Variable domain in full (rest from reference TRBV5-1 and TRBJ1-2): KAGVTQTPRYLIKTRGQQVTLSCSPISGHRSVSWYQQTPGQGLQFLFEYFSETQRNKGNFPGRFSGRQFSNSRSEMNVSTLELGDSALYLCASSPGQEGYGYTFGSGTRLTVV.